This T cell receptor (beta chain) came from a study of radiation and T cells in renal cell carcinoma. Profiled with immunoSEQ multiplex PCR; TCRdb holds only in-frame clones, not every one. Here the sample spans about 160,000 clones, roughly nine tenths being singletons. The sample's time point: baseline pretreatment blood. The treatment here: 15 Gy SBRT to primary tumor, nephrectomy 4 weeks later. Specimen: blood, collected from a patient whose treatment included radiotherapy and nephrectomy. The sequence was collected from a woman aged 65 to 85 with renal cell carcinoma.

The CDR3 DNA follows: TGTGCCTGGAGTGTAAGTTCTGGGGCCTACGAGCAGTACTTC. The encoded protein is CAWSVSSGAYEQYF. The chain links TRBV30 to TRBJ2-7, with D unresolved. In germline, CDR1 is GTSNPN, CDR2 SVGIG (reference sequence). V lost 0 bases, J lost 2 bases, and 11 bases lay in between. The CDR3 has 14 residues.